The present T cell receptor beta chain was sequenced within a study of shared clonotypes between healthy human individuals. The wider study: Donors consisted of a couple of women and three men between 18 and 49.

Naive CD4+ cells were CD45RA-selected; the remaining cells were memory. Some clones are missing from TCRdb's copy, which holds only in-frame ones; the method was immunoSEQ multiplex PCR. The sample lists some 1,400,000 clones; roughly 96% were seen once. Losses at the gene ends were 0 bases for V and 2 bases for J; bases not matched to a gene: 8. Looked up from germline, CDR1 is SGHRS and CDR2 is YFSETQ. This CDR3 spans 16 amino acids. The sample consisted of naive CD4+ T cells sorted from blood. Documented subset: CD45RA+ positively selected. This chain links TRBV5-1 with TRBJ2-7; TRBD2 agrees at 7 bases. This TCR came from a man aged 25 to 40 in good health. The DNA for the CDR3 is TGCGCCAGCAGCTTGGTTGGCGGGAGTACCGCCTACGAGCAGTACTTC. Translation: CASSLVGGSTAYEQYF.